One and the same sample provided the 18 T cell receptor beta chains below, sequenced in a study of T cells in Graves' hyperthyroidism and ophthalmopathy. RNA transcripts gave rise to amplified TCR beta CDR3 regions. HTBI primers were employed in a first-round RT-PCR of the TCR CDR3. In TCRdb, the multiplex PCR reads were re-called with MiXCR into one record per CDR3 protein. The data show some 350,000 distinct CDR3 sequences, about 16% seen once. The sample taken for sequencing was blood. The receptors were gathered from a woman aged 60-70 years with Graves' ophthalmopathy.

This clonotype was found many times. J is TRBJ2-1 and V is TRBV3-1; 7 positions match TRBD1. The V gene end was trimmed by 6 bases and the J gene end by 0 bases; junction bases not matched to a gene: 5. The CDR3 sequence is 15 residues long. Per the germline V gene, CDR1 is LGHDT and CDR2 is YNNKEL (reference sequence). CDR3 sequence (DNA): TGTGCCAGCAGAGATGGGGACAGCTCCTACAATGAGCAGTTCTTC. Its translation: CASRDGDSSYNEQFF.

CDR3 sequence: CASSPAGIQPPQETQYF. In nucleotides, the CDR3 is TGTGCCAGCTCACCAGCCGGGATACAGCCTCCCCAGGAGACCCAGTACTTC. The chain couples TRBV18 to TRBJ2-5; weak D call: TRBD2 (5 bases). Germline assignment: CDR1 KGHSH and CDR2 LQKENI. The length of the CDR3 is 17 residues. V was cut by 2 bases and J by 5 bases, with 21 bases left in between.

The J gene is TRBJ2-7, the V gene TRBV11-2; the D gene is possibly TRBD2 (7 bases). The CDR3 extends over 15 amino acids. Germline V lookup: CDR1 SGHAT, CDR2 FQNNGV. Trimming removed 1 base from V and 4 bases from J, with 14 bases in between. In DNA form, the CDR3 reads TGTGCCAGCAGCTTAGTCCGGGGGGCGTTATACGAGCAGTACTTC. Its protein product is CASSLVRGALYEQYF.

As concerns this clonotype: A read error may account for a junction end that differs from germline. The rearrangement joins TRBV6-8 to TRBJ1-3; TRBD1 matches 7 bases. CDR1 and CDR2 (germline): MNHGY, SAAAGT. The CDR3 is 17 residues long. CDR3 nucleotide sequence: TGTGCCAGCAGTTACTCGAGCGACAGGGCGTCTGAAAACACCATATATTTT. The encoded protein is CASSYSSDRASENTIYF.

This clonotype was observed at least ten times. The V call is TRBV6-1, the J call TRBJ2-7; 11 bases match TRBD1. This CDR3 is built from 16 residues. The V and J ends lost 6 bases and 7 bases, in that order; junction bases with no gene match: 14. The germline gives CDR1 MNHNS, CDR2 SASEGT. CDR3 coding DNA: TGTGCCAGCAGCTCCACCGGGACAGGGGGAAATTGGGAGCAGTACTTC. This gives the protein CASSSTGTGGNWEQYF.

There are many counts of this clonotype. Germline is not matched at one junction end, which may reflect a read error. The V call is TRBV11-2, the J call TRBJ2-7; 8 nucleotides match TRBD1. This CDR3 is built from 14 residues. Germline V lookup: CDR1 SGHAT, CDR2 FQNNGV. CDR3 residues: CAIRRTGTSSEQYF. Written as DNA, the CDR3 is TGTGCCATCCGGAGGACAGGGACATCCTCCGAGCAGTACTTC.

Turning to this clonotype: A much larger clone differs from this one at a single base, so this may be a read error. This sequence joins TRBV7-3 and TRBJ2-2, with D perhaps given as TRBD1 or TRBD2 (6 bases each). The germline V and J ends were trimmed by 8 bases and 7 bases, with 23 bases remaining between them. Germline CDR1 SGHTA, CDR2 FQGTGA. The CDR3 length is 16 residues. Here the CDR3 DNA reads TGTGCCAGCGGCCCGAATAGGAGGGGGATTGGCGGGGAGCTGTTTTTT. Encoded protein: CASGPNRRGIGGELFF.

This chain connects TRBV13 to TRBJ2-5, with TRBD2 matching 8 bases. The CDR3 loop spans 14 amino acids. J was trimmed by 3 bases and V by 4 bases; bases with no gene match: 4. CDR1 PRHDT and CDR2 FYEKMQ come from the germline V gene (reference sequence). Written as DNA, the CDR3 is TGTGCCAGCAGCTCCAGCGGGAGAAAAGAGACCCAGTACTTC. It yields the protein CASSSSGRKETQYF. The full variable domain, rest sourced from reference TRBV13 and TRBJ2-5, is AAGVIQSPRHLIKEKRETATLKCYPIPRHDTVYWYQQGPGQDPQFLISFYEKMQSDKGSIPDRFSAQQFSDYHSELNMSSLELGDSALYFCASSSSGRKETQYFGPGTRLLVL.

J is TRBJ2-5 and V is TRBV7-9; 9 bases match TRBD1. The CDR3 runs 16 residues. CDR1 is SEHNR, CDR2 FQNEAQ, per germline (reference sequence). Trimming removed 6 bases from V and 1 base from J; junction bases left unmatched: 9. The CDR3: CASSSPGQGLQETQYF. The DNA of the CDR3 is TGTGCCAGCAGTTCACCGGGACAGGGCCTCCAAGAGACCCAGTACTTC.

This clonotype was recorded many times. This chain joins TRBV3-1 and TRBJ2-2, with 10 bases fitting TRBD2. Germline values: CDR1 LGHDT, CDR2 YNNKEL (reference sequence). The ends lost 0 bases at V and 7 bases at J; junction bases unmatched: 11. This CDR3 has 18 residues. CDR3: CASSQDWSSGRQIGELFF. The DNA of the CDR3 is TGTGCCAGCAGCCAAGATTGGTCTAGCGGGAGACAAATCGGGGAGCTGTTTTTT.

This clonotype was counted many times. The rearrangement links TRBV5-8 to TRBJ2-3; the D is unclear. This CDR3 has 15 amino acids. Trimming cost V 4 bases and J 1 base, with 13 bases left between them. From germline, CDR1 is SGHTS and CDR2 YDEGEE. DNA for the CDR3: TGTGCCAGCAGCATGGGTAATTTCGGCACAGATACGCAGTATTTT. It is translated as CASSMGNFGTDTQYF.

In its sample, this clonotype was seen a few times. The chain recombines TRBV6-4 with TRBJ2-6; D ambiguous. Per germline, CDR1 MRHNA and CDR2 SNTAGT. The CDR3 is made up of 14 amino acids. Trimming left V 3 bases short and J 0 bases short, with 3 bases between. The CDR3 sequence: CASSEVSGANVLTF. CDR3 nucleotide sequence: TGTGCCAGCAGTGAAGTCTCTGGGGCCAACGTCCTGACTTTC.

This clonotype was seen at least ten times. The chain carries TRBV30 and TRBJ1-2; 12 bases agree with TRBD1. CDR1 is GTSNPN and CDR2 is SVGIG in the germline V gene (reference sequence). The V and J ends lost 2 bases and 5 bases, in that order; junction bases with no gene match: 3. CDR3 size: 14 residues. The CDR3 here is CAWSRDRGRYGYTF. The DNA of the CDR3 is TGTGCCTGGAGTAGGGACAGGGGGCGTTATGGCTACACCTTC.

This clonotype appeared a few times. The chain links TRBV30 to TRBJ2-3; a possible D gene is TRBD1 (6 bases). With 5 bases removed from V and 1 base from J, the gap between germline ends came to 13 bases. This CDR3 is 14 amino acids long. Germline CDR1 GTSNPN, CDR2 SVGIG (reference sequence). The CDR3 is CAWALGAGTDTQYF. The DNA for the CDR3 is TGTGCCTGGGCGTTGGGGGCGGGCACAGATACGCAGTATTTT.

This clonotype was observed at least ten times. The V gene is TRBV5-5, the J gene TRBJ2-1; 10 bases fit TRBD1. This CDR3 has 16 amino acids. The trim removed 0 bases at V and 15 bases at J, leaving 15 bases unmatched. Germline lookup yields CDR1 SGHKS and CDR2 YYEKEE (reference sequence). The CDR3 DNA reads TGTGCCAGCAGCTTGGACGTATTTGCGGCGACAGGGGGCCTGTTCTTC. Translating it yields CASSLDVFAATGGLFF.

This chain links TRBV19 with TRBJ1-3; D remains unclear. Germline lookup yields CDR1 LNHDA and CDR2 SQIVND (reference sequence). Trimming shortened V by 7 bases and J by 4 bases, and 11 bases separated the two germline ends. The length of the CDR3 is 13 residues. The CDR3 loop reads CASKKVAGNTIYF. DNA for the CDR3: TGTGCCAGTAAAAAGGTGGCAGGAAACACCATATATTTT.

This chain uses TRBV9 with TRBJ2-3, with D possibly being TRBD2 (5 bases). Germline CDR1 reads SGDLS; CDR2 reads YYNGEE. This CDR3 comprises 13 residues. Between the trimmed V and J ends, which lost 0 bases and 4 bases, there was a span of 6 bases. The CDR3: CASSVEAADTQYF. The CDR3 DNA reads TGTGCCAGCAGCGTAGAAGCGGCAGATACGCAGTATTTT.

The V gene is TRBV6-5, the J gene TRBJ2-1, with a possible D match to TRBD2 (5 bases). Trimming left V 2 bases short and J 8 bases short, with 10 bases between. CDR3 length: 13 amino acids. Germline V lookup: CDR1 MNHEY, CDR2 SVGAGI. CDR3 coding DNA: TGTGCCAGCAGTTACCCCCCCGGGGATGAGCAGTTCTTC. This gives the protein CASSYPPGDEQFF.